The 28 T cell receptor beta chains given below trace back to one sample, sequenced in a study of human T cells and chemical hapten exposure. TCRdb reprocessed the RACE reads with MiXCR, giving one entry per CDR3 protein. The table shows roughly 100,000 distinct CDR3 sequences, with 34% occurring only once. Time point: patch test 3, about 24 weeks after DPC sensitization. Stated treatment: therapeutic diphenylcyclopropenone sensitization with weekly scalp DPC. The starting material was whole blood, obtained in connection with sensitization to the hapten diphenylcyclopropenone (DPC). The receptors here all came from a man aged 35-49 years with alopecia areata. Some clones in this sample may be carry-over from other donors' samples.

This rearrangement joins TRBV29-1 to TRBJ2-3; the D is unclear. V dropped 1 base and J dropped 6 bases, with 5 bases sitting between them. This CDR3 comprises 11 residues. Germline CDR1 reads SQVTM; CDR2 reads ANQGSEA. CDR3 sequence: CSVEVGDTQYF. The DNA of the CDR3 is TGCAGCGTTGAAGTAGGGGATACGCAGTATTTT.

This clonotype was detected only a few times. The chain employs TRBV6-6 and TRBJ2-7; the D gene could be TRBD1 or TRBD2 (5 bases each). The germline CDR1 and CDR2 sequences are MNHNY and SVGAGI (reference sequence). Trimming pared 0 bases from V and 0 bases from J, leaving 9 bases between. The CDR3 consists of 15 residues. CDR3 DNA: TGTGCCAGCAGTTACTCACCAGGGACCTCCTACGAGCAGTACTTC. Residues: CASSYSPGTSYEQYF.

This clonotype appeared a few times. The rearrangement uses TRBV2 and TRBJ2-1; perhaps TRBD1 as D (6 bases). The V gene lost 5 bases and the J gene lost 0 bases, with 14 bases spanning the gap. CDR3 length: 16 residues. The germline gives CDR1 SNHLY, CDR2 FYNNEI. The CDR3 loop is CASSFTGTSSYNEQFF. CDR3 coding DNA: TGTGCCAGCAGTTTTACCGGGACATCCTCCTACAATGAGCAGTTCTTC.

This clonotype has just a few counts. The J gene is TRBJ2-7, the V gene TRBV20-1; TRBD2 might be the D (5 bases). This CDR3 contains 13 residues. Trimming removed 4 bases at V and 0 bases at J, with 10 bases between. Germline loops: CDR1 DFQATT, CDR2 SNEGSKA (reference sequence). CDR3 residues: CSAIDYSSYEQYF. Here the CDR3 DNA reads TGCAGTGCTATCGACTACTCCTCCTACGAGCAGTACTTC.

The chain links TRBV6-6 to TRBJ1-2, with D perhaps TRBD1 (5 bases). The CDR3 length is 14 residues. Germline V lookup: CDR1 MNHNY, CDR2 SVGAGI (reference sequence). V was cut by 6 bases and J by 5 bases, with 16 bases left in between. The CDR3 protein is CASRRRQGAYGYTF. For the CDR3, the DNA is TGTGCCAGCAGACGTAGGCAGGGAGCTTATGGCTACACCTTC.

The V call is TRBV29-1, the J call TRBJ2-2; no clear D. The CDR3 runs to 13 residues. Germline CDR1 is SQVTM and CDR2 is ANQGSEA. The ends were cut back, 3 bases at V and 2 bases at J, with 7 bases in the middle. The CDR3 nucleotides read TGCAGCGTTGATGTACAAAACACCGGGGAGCTGTTTTTT. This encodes CSVDVQNTGELFF.

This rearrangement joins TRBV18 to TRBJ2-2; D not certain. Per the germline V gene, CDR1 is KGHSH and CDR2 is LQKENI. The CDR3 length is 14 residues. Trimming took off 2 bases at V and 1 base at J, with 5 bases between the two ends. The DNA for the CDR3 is TGTGCCAGCTCACCAATCGAGAACACCGGGGAGCTGTTTTTT. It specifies CASSPIENTGELFF.

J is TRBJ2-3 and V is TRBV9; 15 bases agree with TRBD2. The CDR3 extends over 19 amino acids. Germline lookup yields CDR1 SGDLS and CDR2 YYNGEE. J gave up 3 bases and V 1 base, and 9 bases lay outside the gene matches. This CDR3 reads CASSVHPGLAGGGTDTQYF. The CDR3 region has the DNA TGTGCCAGCAGCGTACATCCGGGACTAGCGGGAGGCGGGACAGATACGCAGTATTTT.

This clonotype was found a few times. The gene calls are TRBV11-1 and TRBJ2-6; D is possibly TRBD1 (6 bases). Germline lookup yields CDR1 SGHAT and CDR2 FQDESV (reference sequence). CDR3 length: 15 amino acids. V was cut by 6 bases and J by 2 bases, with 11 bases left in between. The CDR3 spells CASRPQGTGANVLTF. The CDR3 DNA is TGTGCCAGCAGACCACAGGGTACTGGGGCCAACGTCCTGACTTTC. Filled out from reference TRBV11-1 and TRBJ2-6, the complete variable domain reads EAEVAQSPRYKITEKSQAVAFWCDPISGHATLYWYRQILGQGPELLVQFQDESVVDDSQLPKDRFSAERLKGVDSTLKIQPAELGDSAMYLCASRPQGTGANVLTFGAGSRLTVL.

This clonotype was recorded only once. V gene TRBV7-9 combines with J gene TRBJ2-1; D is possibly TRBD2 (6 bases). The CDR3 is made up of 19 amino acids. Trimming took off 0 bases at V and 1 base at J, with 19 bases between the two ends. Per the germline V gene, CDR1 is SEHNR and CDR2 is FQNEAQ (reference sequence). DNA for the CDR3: TGTGCCAGCAGCTTAGCGCGCACAGTTCCGGGAGCGTCCTACAATGAGCAGTTCTTC. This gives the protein CASSLARTVPGASYNEQFF.

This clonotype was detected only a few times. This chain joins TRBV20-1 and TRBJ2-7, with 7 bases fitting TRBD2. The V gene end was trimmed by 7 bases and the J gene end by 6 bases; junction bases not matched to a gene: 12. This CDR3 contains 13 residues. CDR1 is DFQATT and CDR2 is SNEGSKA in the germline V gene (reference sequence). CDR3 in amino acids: CSVLGEGRPEQYF. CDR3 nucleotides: TGCAGTGTACTGGGGGAGGGACGTCCCGAGCAGTACTTC.

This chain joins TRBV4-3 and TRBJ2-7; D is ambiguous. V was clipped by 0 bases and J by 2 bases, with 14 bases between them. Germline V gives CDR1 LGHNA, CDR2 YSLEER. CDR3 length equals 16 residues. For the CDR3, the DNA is TGCGCCAGCAGCCAAGATCACGGAATTGGGACCTACGAGCAGTACTTC. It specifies CASSQDHGIGTYEQYF.

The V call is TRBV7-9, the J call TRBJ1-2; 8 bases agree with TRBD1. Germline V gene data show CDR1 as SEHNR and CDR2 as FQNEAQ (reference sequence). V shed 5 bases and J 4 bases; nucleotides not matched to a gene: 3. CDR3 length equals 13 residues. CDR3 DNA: TGTGCCAGCAGCGCGCAGGGGGCCTATGGCTACACCTTC. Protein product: CASSAQGAYGYTF. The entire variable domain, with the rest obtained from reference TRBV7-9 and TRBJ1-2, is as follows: DTGVSQNPRHKITKRGQNVTFRCDPISEHNRLYWYRQTLGQGPEFLTYFQNEAQLEKSRLLSDRFSAERPKGSFSTLEIQRTEQGDSAMYLCASSAQGAYGYTFGSGTRLTVV.

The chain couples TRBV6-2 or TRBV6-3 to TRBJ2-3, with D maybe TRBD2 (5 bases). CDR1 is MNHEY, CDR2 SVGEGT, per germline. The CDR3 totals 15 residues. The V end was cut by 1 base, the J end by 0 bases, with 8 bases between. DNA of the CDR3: TGTGCCAGCAGTTACTTCGGACTCAGCACAGATACGCAGTATTTT. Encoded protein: CASSYFGLSTDTQYF.

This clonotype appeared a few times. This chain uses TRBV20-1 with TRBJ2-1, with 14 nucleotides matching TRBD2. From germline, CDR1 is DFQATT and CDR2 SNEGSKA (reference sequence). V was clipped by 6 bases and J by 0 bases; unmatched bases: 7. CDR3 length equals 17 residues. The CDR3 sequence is CSARLAGGRSSYNEQFF. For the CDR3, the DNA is TGCAGTGCACGACTAGCGGGAGGGAGAAGCTCCTACAATGAGCAGTTCTTC.

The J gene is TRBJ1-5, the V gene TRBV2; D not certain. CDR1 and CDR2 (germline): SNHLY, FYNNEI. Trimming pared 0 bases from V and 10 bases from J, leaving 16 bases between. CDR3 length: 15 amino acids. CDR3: CASSEANLCLDPQHF. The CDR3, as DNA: TGTGCCAGCAGTGAAGCGAACCTCTGTCTTGATCCCCAGCATTTT.

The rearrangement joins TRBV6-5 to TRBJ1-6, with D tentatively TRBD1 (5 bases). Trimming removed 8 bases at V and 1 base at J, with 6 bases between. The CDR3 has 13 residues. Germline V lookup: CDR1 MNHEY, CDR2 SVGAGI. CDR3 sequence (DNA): TGTGCCAGCCACAGGTCCTATAATTCACCCCTCCACTTT. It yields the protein CASHRSYNSPLHF.

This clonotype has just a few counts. This CDR3 reads CASSLYSTNEKLFF. CDR3 sequence (DNA): TGTGCCAGCAGTTTATACTCAACTAATGAAAAACTGTTTTTT. The V call is TRBV12-3 or TRBV12-4, the J call TRBJ1-4; D gene ambiguous. The CDR3 loop spans 14 amino acids. Deletions cut 2 bases from V and 0 bases from J, with 4 bases between.

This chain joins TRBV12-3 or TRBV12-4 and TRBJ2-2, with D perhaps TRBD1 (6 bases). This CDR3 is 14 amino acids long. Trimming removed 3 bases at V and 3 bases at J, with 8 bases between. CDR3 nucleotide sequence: TGTGCCAGCAGTTTCAGGGGCTACACCGGGGAGCTGTTTTTT. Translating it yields CASSFRGYTGELFF.

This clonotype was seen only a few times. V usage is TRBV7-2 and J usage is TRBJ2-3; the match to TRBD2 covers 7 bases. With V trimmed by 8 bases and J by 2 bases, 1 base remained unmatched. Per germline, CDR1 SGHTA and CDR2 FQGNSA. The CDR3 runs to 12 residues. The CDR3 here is CASAGVTDTQYF. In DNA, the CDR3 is TGTGCCAGCGCGGGAGTCACAGATACGCAGTATTTT.

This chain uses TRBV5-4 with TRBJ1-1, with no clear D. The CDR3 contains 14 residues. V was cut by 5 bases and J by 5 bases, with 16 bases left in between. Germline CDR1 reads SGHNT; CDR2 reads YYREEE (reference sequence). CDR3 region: CASSIDGHITEAFF. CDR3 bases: TGTGCCAGCAGTATCGACGGTCACATAACTGAAGCTTTCTTT.

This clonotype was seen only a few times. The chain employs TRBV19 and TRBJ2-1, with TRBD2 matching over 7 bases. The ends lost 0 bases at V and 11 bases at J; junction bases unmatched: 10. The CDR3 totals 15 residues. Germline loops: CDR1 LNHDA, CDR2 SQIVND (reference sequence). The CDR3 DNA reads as TGTGCCAGTAGTATAGATCTTCTGGCTAGCGGCCAGCAGTTCTTC. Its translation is CASSIDLLASGQQFF. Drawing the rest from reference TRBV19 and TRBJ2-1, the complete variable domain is DGGITQSPKYLFRKEGQNVTLSCEQNLNHDAMYWYRQDPGQGLRLIYYSQIVNDFQKGDIAEGYSVSREKKESFPLTVTSAQKNPTAFYLCASSIDLLASGQQFFGPGTRLTVL.

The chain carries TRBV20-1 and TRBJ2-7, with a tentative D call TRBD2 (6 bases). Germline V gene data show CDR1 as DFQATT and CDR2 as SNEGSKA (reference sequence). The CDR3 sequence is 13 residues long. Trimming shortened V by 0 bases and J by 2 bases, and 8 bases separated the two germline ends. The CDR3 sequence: CSAREGGAYEQYV. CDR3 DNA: TGCAGTGCTAGAGAGGGAGGTGCCTACGAGCAGTACGTC.

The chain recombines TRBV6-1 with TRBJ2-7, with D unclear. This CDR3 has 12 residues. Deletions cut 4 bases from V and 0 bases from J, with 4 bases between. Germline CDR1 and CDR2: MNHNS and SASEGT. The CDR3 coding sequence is TGTGCCAGCAGTGCAAGCTCCTACGAGCAGTACGTC. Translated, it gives CASSASSYEQYV.

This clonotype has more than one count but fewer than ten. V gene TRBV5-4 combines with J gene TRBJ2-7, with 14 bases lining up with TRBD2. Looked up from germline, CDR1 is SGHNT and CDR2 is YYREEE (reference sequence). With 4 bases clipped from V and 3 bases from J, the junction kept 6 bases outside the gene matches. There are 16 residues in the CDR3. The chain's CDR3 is CASSGGTSGSLYEQYF. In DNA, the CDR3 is TGTGCCAGCAGCGGAGGGACTAGCGGGAGTCTCTACGAGCAGTACTTC.

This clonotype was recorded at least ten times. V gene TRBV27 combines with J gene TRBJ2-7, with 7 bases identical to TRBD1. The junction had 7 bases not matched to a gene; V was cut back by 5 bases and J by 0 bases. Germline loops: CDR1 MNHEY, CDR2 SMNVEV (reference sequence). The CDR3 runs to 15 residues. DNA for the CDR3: TGTGCCAGCAGTACGGACAGGTTACGCTCCTACGAGCAGTACTTC. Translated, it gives CASSTDRLRSYEQYF.

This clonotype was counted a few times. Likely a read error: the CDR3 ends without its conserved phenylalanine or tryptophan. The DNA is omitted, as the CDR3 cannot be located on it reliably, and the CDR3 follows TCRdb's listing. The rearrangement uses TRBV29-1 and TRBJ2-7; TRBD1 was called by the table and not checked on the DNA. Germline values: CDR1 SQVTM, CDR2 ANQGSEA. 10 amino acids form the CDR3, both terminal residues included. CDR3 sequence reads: CSVEDAQDNN.

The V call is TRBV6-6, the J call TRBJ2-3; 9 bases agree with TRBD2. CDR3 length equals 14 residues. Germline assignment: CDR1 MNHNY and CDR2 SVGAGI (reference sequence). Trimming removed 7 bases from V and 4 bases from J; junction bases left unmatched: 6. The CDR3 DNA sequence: TGTGCCAGCACTAGCGGGAACCATCCAGATACGCAGTATTTT. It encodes CASTSGNHPDTQYF.